Presented here are 30 T cell receptor beta chains from one specimen sequenced in a study of early T cells in non-severe SARS-CoV-2 infection. TCRdb reanalysed the 5' RACE reads using MiXCR and keeps one entry per CDR3 protein. The sample yields fewer than 55,000 distinct CDR3 sequences, almost 7.5% seen once. The sequenced material came from whole blood. These receptors all stem from an adult who was a healthcare worker with PCR-confirmed SARS-CoV-2 infection or an uninfected control (not recorded which).

The sample holds many counts of this clonotype. As DNA, the CDR3 is TGTGCCAGCAGCAGGGACAGGTACACTGAAGCTTTCTTT. It encodes CASSRDRYTEAFF. The chain is built from TRBV7-9 and TRBJ1-1; TRBD1 matches at 8 bases. V shed 5 bases, J shed 3 bases, and the junction held 2 bases outside the gene matches. CDR1 is SEHNR and CDR2 is FQNEAQ in the germline V gene (reference sequence). The CDR3 covers 13 residues. Looking up the rest from reference TRBV7-9 and TRBJ1-1 gives the full variable domain: DTGVSQNPRHKITKRGQNVTFRCDPISEHNRLYWYRQTLGQGPEFLTYFQNEAQLEKSRLLSDRFSAERPKGSFSTLEIQRTEQGDSAMYLCASSRDRYTEAFFGQGTRLTVV.

At least ten counts were recorded for this clonotype. The rearrangement joins TRBV29-1 to TRBJ2-3; TRBD2 agrees at 11 bases. The junction had 7 bases not matched to a gene; V was cut back by 6 bases and J by 2 bases. The CDR3 consists of 15 residues. Germline V gene lookup returns CDR1 SQVTM and CDR2 ANQGSEA. The CDR3 sequence: CSVVTSGGPTDTQYF. The CDR3, as DNA: TGCAGCGTCGTTACTAGCGGGGGACCCACAGATACGCAGTATTTT.

The chain uses TRBV4-2 and TRBJ1-2, with D possibly TRBD1 on 5 matching bases. Germline V gene sequence: CDR1 LGHNA, CDR2 YNFKEQ. This CDR3 contains 17 residues. Trimming cost V 0 bases and J 7 bases, with 21 bases left between them. This CDR3 reads CASSQDDVGHFSSGYTF. Written as DNA, the CDR3 is TGTGCCAGCAGCCAAGATGACGTCGGACATTTTTCTTCTGGCTACACCTTC.

The sample holds many counts of this clonotype. This rearrangement joins TRBV19 to TRBJ2-3; tentatively, D is TRBD2 (6 bases). CDR3 length: 16 residues. The germline CDR1 and CDR2 sequences are LNHDA and SQIVND (reference sequence). Trimming shortened V by 6 bases and J by 0 bases, and 16 bases separated the two germline ends. The CDR3 sequence is CASSLQRARSTDTQYF. CDR3 bases: TGTGCCAGTAGCCTTCAGCGGGCGCGAAGCACAGATACGCAGTATTTT.

This clonotype turned up a few times. In nucleotides, the CDR3 is TGTGCCAGCACCCATGGAACGGGAGAACGGGGGCAGTACTTC. It specifies CASTHGTGERGQYF. V and J are TRBV28 and TRBJ2-7, with a possible D match to TRBD2 (6 bases). Trimming stripped 7 bases from V and 9 bases from J, with 22 bases between. Germline values: CDR1 MDHEN, CDR2 SYDVKM. This CDR3 has 14 residues.

A few counts support this clonotype. V gene TRBV5-5 combines with J gene TRBJ2-1, with 7 nucleotides matching TRBD1. Germline values: CDR1 SGHKS, CDR2 YYEKEE (reference sequence). The CDR3 consists of 13 residues. The junction had 1 base not matched to a gene; V was cut back by 3 bases and J by 4 bases. The CDR3 protein is CASSSGQYNEQFF. In DNA form, the CDR3 reads TGTGCCAGCAGCTCGGGACAGTACAATGAGCAGTTCTTC.

About this clonotype: Being one base from a much bigger clone, this may be a read error. Lacking the conserved final phenylalanine or tryptophan, this CDR3 likely reflects a read error. The V call is TRBV4-2, the J call TRBJ2-3, with 11 bases matching TRBD2. V trimming: 2 bases; J trimming: 4 bases; junction bases outside the gene matches: 8. CDR3 length: 17 residues. The germline V gene has CDR1 LGHNA and CDR2 YNFKEQ. CDR3 nucleotides: TGTGCCAGCAGCCAACCATTACTAGCGGGGGAACCAGATACGCAGTATATT. It is translated as CASSQPLLAGEPDTQYI.

In this sample, this clonotype turned up many times. The chain links TRBV2 to TRBJ1-1; D unclear. V lost 4 bases to trimming and J lost 4 bases, with 10 bases between them. CDR1 SNHLY and CDR2 FYNNEI come from the germline V gene. CDR3 length: 13 residues. This CDR3 reads CASSGREGTEAFF. CDR3 nucleotide sequence: TGTGCCAGCAGTGGGAGGGAGGGCACTGAAGCTTTCTTT.

The chain joins TRBV4-2 to TRBJ2-1, with D unresolved. The CDR3 extends over 14 amino acids. Germline V gene data show CDR1 as LGHNA and CDR2 as YNFKEQ. V lost 1 base to trimming and J lost 4 bases, with 8 bases between them. CDR3 loop: CASSQGTQYNEQFF. CDR3 bases: TGTGCCAGCAGCCAAGGTACTCAATACAATGAGCAGTTCTTC.

This clonotype was detected only a few times. The chain is built from TRBV30 and TRBJ2-1; possible D gene TRBD2, 6 bases. Trimming stripped 1 base from V and 15 bases from J, with 13 bases between. This CDR3 is built from 11 residues. Germline lookup yields CDR1 GTSNPN and CDR2 SVGIG (reference sequence). For the CDR3, the DNA is TGTGCCTGGAGTGCCGCGGGACTTGGGTTCTTC. Translation: CAWSAAGLGFF.

V gene TRBV20-1 combines with J gene TRBJ1-3, with D possibly being TRBD1 (5 bases). The CDR3 spans 13 residues. The V end lost 6 bases, the J end lost 1 base, and 10 bases lay between the germline ends. The germline V gene encodes CDR1 DFQATT and CDR2 SNEGSKA (reference sequence). Written as DNA, the CDR3 is TGCAGTGCCCTCTGGGGGTCTGGAAACACCATATATTTT. Its protein product is CSALWGSGNTIYF.

This sequence joins TRBV12-3 or TRBV12-4 and TRBJ1-5; D ambiguous. The V end was cut by 6 bases, the J end by 6 bases, with 6 bases between. The CDR3 length is 11 residues. The CDR3 sequence: CASSQGQPQHF. CDR3 in DNA: TGTGCCAGCAGCCAAGGTCAGCCCCAGCATTTT.

This clonotype has at least ten counts. The chain joins TRBV4-2 to TRBJ1-1, with no clear D. The V end was cut by 4 bases, the J end by 4 bases, with 19 bases between. The CDR3 has 16 amino acids. Germline V gene lookup returns CDR1 LGHNA and CDR2 YNFKEQ. CDR3 protein: CASSPIVRGGSTEAFF. The CDR3, as DNA: TGTGCCAGCAGCCCCATTGTTCGGGGAGGGAGCACTGAAGCTTTCTTT.

This chain connects TRBV7-2 to TRBJ2-7; D may correspond to TRBD1 or TRBD2 (5 bases each). The CDR3 sequence is 16 residues long. With 5 bases removed from V and 4 bases from J, the gap between germline ends came to 21 bases. The germline V gene has CDR1 SGHTA and CDR2 FQGNSA. The CDR3 nucleotides are TGTGCCAGCAGCCTAGTTCATGGGGCATCGGGGTACGAGCAGTACTTC. Encoded protein: CASSLVHGASGYEQYF.

This chain uses TRBV4-1 with TRBJ1-1; D is unresolved. Trimming took off 5 bases at V and 7 bases at J, with 11 bases between the two ends. Germline V gene data show CDR1 as MGHRA and CDR2 as YSYEKL. CDR3 length: 12 residues. CDR3 nucleotides: TGCGCCAGCAGCTTTCTGGGCAATGAAGCTTTCTTT. Translation: CASSFLGNEAFF.

The V call is TRBV28, the J call TRBJ2-3, with 10 bases lining up with TRBD1. This CDR3 spans 16 amino acids. Germline CDR1 MDHEN, CDR2 SYDVKM. J gave up 7 bases and V 4 bases, and 11 bases lay outside the gene matches. The CDR3 loop reads CASSSPGQGDLYTQYF. The CDR3 bases are TGTGCCAGCAGTTCCCCTGGACAGGGGGATCTATATACGCAGTATTTT.

V usage is TRBV14 and J usage is TRBJ2-3; the D gene is possibly TRBD1 (6 bases). The germline CDR1 and CDR2 sequences are SGHDN and FVKESK. This CDR3 spans 16 amino acids. V gave up 4 bases and J gave up 2 bases, with 16 bases separating them. The CDR3 DNA reads TGTGCCAGCAGCCTAAGGGGGTTTTGGGCCACAGATACGCAGTATTTT. Its translation is CASSLRGFWATDTQYF.

This clonotype was seen only a few times. This rearrangement joins TRBV7-2 to TRBJ1-4, with TRBD1 matching over 8 bases. In germline, CDR1 is SGHTA, CDR2 FQGNSA. CDR3 size: 14 residues. After removal of 6 bases from V and 6 bases from J, the junction contained 6 bases not matched to a gene. The CDR3 spells CASSNRGTYEKLFF. The CDR3 nucleotides read TGTGCCAGCAGTAACAGGGGGACATATGAAAAACTGTTTTTT.

This clonotype has only a few counts. The chain combines TRBV2 with TRBJ2-3; unclear D gene. The CDR3 length is 13 residues. V lost 4 bases to trimming and J lost 4 bases, with 9 bases between them. The V gene's germline CDR1 is SNHLY and CDR2 FYNNEI. CDR3 in DNA: TGTGCCAGCAGTGCAGCTCGGGCAGATACGCAGTATTTT. This gives the protein CASSAARADTQYF.

This clonotype was recorded at least ten times. The V gene is TRBV14, the J gene TRBJ1-1; possible D gene TRBD1, 5 bases. Per the germline V gene, CDR1 is SGHDN and CDR2 is FVKESK. Trimming removed 6 bases at V and 6 bases at J, with 17 bases between. The CDR3 length is 14 residues. In nucleotides, the CDR3 is TGTGCCAGCAGTCGTTCCCTTAGGGACCCTGAAGCTTTCTTT. This gives the protein CASSRSLRDPEAFF.

The sample holds a few counts of this clonotype. The chain uses TRBV6-5 and TRBJ2-5; no firm D call. Germline CDR1 and CDR2: MNHEY and SVGAGI. The CDR3 runs to 16 residues. The ends were cut back, 0 bases at V and 3 bases at J, with 14 bases in the middle. This chain's CDR3 is CASSYSIRQVKETQYF. CDR3 nucleotides: TGTGCCAGCAGTTACTCGATACGGCAGGTTAAAGAGACCCAGTACTTC.

V gene TRBV28 combines with J gene TRBJ2-1; no firm D call. The CDR3 extends over 16 amino acids. The germline V gene encodes CDR1 MDHEN and CDR2 SYDVKM. With 6 bases removed from V and 4 bases from J, the gap between germline ends came to 19 bases. CDR3 sequence reads: CASSYPSEEKYNEQFF. The CDR3 DNA reads as TGTGCCAGCAGCTACCCGTCTGAGGAAAAGTACAATGAGCAGTTCTTC.

The chain couples TRBV5-4 to TRBJ2-3, with 7 bases matching TRBD1. The CDR3 is made up of 14 amino acids. Germline CDR1 and CDR2: SGHNT and YYREEE (reference sequence). Losses at the gene ends were 5 bases for V and 2 bases for J; bases not matched to a gene: 5. The DNA of the CDR3 is TGTGCCAGCAGAAGGGACAGCGACACAGATACGCAGTATTTT. This sequence encodes CASRRDSDTDTQYF.

This clonotype turned up a few times. J is TRBJ2-3 and V is TRBV20-1; TRBD1 might be the D (5 bases). V was trimmed by 4 bases and J by 8 bases, leaving 16 bases between them. The V gene's germline CDR1 is DFQATT and CDR2 SNEGSKA (reference sequence). The CDR3 covers 13 residues. This CDR3 reads CSAIPRTGRTQYF. CDR3 coding DNA: TGCAGTGCTATTCCCCGCACAGGTCGTACGCAGTATTTT.

This clonotype was detected many times. V gene TRBV5-1 combines with J gene TRBJ1-1; D call uncertain. The CDR3 extends over 14 amino acids. Per the germline V gene, CDR1 is SGHRS and CDR2 is YFSETQ. V was shortened by 2 bases and J by 3 bases, with 11 bases between the two germline ends. The CDR3 nucleotides are TGCGCCAGCAGCTTTCCGGAGGGTCACACTGAAGCTTTCTTT. Translating gives CASSFPEGHTEAFF. Supplemented by reference TRBV5-1 and TRBJ1-1, the full variable domain reads KAGVTQTPRYLIKTRGQQVTLSCSPISGHRSVSWYQQTPGQGLQFLFEYFSETQRNKGNFPGRFSGRQFSNSRSEMNVSTLELGDSALYLCASSFPEGHTEAFFGQGTRLTVV.

This clonotype has only a few counts. The chain is built from TRBV7-2 and TRBJ2-5; D is unresolved. Germline V gives CDR1 SGHTA, CDR2 FQGNSA. The CDR3 has 12 residues. Trimming removed 5 bases from V and 5 bases from J, with 9 bases in between. CDR3 DNA: TGTGCCAGCAGCCCCTCTAAGGAGACCCAGTACTTC. This sequence encodes CASSPSKETQYF.

This clonotype appeared a few times. The chain links TRBV9 to TRBJ1-2; D uncertain. The CDR3 runs 12 residues. Germline CDR1 is SGDLS and CDR2 is YYNGEE. Trimming left V 3 bases short and J 5 bases short, with 8 bases between. In DNA form, the CDR3 reads TGTGCCAGCAGCGGGACTGAGTATGGCTACACCTTC. Its translation is CASSGTEYGYTF.

This clonotype has ten or more counts. The chain is built from TRBV27 and TRBJ1-4, with D perhaps matching TRBD1 (6 bases). V shed 4 bases and J shed 11 bases, with 17 bases lying between them. Germline V CDR1 and CDR2: MNHEY, SMNVEV (reference sequence). This CDR3 has 14 amino acids. Written as DNA, the CDR3 is TGTGCCAGCAGTTCTCGGGACACCGCTTTTAAACTGTTTTTT. Its protein product is CASSSRDTAFKLFF.

This clonotype was counted at least ten times. The chain uses TRBV20-1 and TRBJ2-5, with D unclear. Germline values: CDR1 DFQATT, CDR2 SNEGSKA (reference sequence). This CDR3 is built from 14 residues. V lost 3 bases, J lost 1 base, and 12 bases lay in between. The CDR3, as DNA: TGCAGTGCTAGGGGCACAGAAAGCCAAGAGACCCAGTACTTC. This gives the protein CSARGTESQETQYF.

The rearrangement uses TRBV2 and TRBJ1-1; 9 bases are a match to TRBD1. In germline, CDR1 is SNHLY, CDR2 FYNNEI. The CDR3 contains 14 residues. V was clipped by 5 bases and J by 1 base; unmatched bases: 2. CDR3 amino acids: CASSTQGANTEAFF. DNA for the CDR3: TGTGCCAGCAGTACACAGGGGGCGAACACTGAAGCTTTCTTT.